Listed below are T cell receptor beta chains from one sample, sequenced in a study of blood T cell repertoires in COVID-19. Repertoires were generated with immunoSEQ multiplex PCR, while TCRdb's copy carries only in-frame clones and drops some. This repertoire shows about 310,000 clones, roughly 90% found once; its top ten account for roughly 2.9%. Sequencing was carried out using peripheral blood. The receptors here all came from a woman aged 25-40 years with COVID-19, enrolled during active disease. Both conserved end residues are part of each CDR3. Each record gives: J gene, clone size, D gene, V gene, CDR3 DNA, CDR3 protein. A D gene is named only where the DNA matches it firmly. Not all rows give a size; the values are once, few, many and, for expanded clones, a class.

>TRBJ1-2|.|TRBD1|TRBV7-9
TGTGCCAGCAGCTTAGTAGGACAGGGGAACTATGGCTACACCTTC
CASSLVGQGNYGYTF
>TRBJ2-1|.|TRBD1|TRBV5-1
TGCGCCAGCAGCTTGGGGGGACAGGGATTCAATGAGCAGTTCTTC
CASSLGGQGFNEQFF
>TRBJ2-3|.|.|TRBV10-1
TGCGCCAGCAGTGAGTCGATGGGGCTAGAAAGCACAGATACGCAGTATTTT
CASSESMGLESTDTQYF
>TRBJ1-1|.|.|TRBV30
TGTGCCTGGACAGGGAGGGCTGAAGCTTTCTTT
CAWTGRAEAFF
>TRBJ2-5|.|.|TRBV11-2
TGTGCCAGCAGCTTAAATCGAGAGACCCAGTACTTC
CASSLNRETQYF
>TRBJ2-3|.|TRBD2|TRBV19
TGTGCCAGTAGCGGGACTAGCGCCCCGACTTTCACAGATACGCAGTATTTT
CASSGTSAPTFTDTQYF
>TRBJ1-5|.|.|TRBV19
TGTGCCAGTAGTATAGCGAGGGTGAGCAATCAGCCCCAGCATTTT
CASSIARVSNQPQHF
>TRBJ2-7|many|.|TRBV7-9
TGTGCCAGCAGCTACAGGGGGGGAGACTACGAGCAGTACTTC
CASSYRGGDYEQYF
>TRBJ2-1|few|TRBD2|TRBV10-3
TGTGCCATCAGTGAATCGGCGGGAGGGCCACGGGAGCAGTTCTTC
CAISESAGGPREQFF
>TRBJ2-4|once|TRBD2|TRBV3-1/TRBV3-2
TGTGCCAGCAACCTAGCGGGAGGGAGCAAAAACATTCAGTACTTC
CASNLAGGSKNIQYF
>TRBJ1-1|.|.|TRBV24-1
TGTGCCACCAGTGATTGGGGCGACACTGAAGCTTTCTTT
CATSDWGDTEAFF
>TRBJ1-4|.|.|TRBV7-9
TGTGCCAGCAGCTCTTTAGGGGGTAATGAAAAACTGTTTTTT
CASSSLGGNEKLFF
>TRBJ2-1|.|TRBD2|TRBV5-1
TGCGCCAGCATGGGACTAGCGGTCAATGAGCAGTTCTTC
CASMGLAVNEQFF
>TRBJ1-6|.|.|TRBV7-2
TGTGCCAGCAGCCCGGGGGGGGTTCAATATAATTCACCCCTCCACTTT
CASSPGGVQYNSPLHF
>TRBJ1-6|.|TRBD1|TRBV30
TGTGCCTGGAGTGTAGACAGGGTCAATTCACCCCTCCACTTT
CAWSVDRVNSPLHF
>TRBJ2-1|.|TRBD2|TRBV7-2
TGTGCCAGCAGCCTTTTTTCTAGCGGCTTGAGGAGGAATGAGCAGTTCTTC
CASSLFSSGLRRNEQFF
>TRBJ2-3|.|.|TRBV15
TGTGCCACCAGCGACGACAGTACTAGCACAGATACGCAGTATTTT
CATSDDSTSTDTQYF
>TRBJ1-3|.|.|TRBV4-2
TGTGCCAGCAGCCACGGACAAGCCTCTGGAAACACCATATATTTT
CASSHGQASGNTIYF
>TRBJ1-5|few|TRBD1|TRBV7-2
TGTGCCAGCAGCTCGCGGACAGGGGGCTACCAGCCCCAGCATTTT
CASSSRTGGYQPQHF
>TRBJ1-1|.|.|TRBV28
TGTGCCAGCAGTCCCCCGAAACGACCGGGTGAAGCTTTCTTT
CASSPPKRPGEAFF
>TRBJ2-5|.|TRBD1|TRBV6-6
TGTGCCAGCAGCCTCCGGGACAGGGGGCAAGAGACCCAGTACTTC
CASSLRDRGQETQYF
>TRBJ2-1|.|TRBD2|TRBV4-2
TGTGCCAGCAGCCAGTTCATTCTAGCGGAAAAGGGAAGCAATGAGCAGTTCTTC
CASSQFILAEKGSNEQFF
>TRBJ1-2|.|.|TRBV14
TGTGCCAGCAGAGCCGGCAGGGGCGCAGCTAACTATGGCTACACCTTC
CASRAGRGAANYGYTF
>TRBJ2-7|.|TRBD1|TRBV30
TGTGCCTGGGGACCTGGGACAGGGGGATACGAGCAGTACTTC
CAWGPGTGGYEQYF
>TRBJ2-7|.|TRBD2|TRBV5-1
TGCGCCAGCAGCTTGGGACTAGCGGGAGCCGAGCAGTACTTC
CASSLGLAGAEQYF
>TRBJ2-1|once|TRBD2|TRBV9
TGTGCCAGCAGCATCCTAGCGGGAGGGCCGGATGAGCAGTTCTTC
CASSILAGGPDEQFF
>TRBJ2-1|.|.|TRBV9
TGTGCCAGCAGCGTAGGAGACTTCTCCTACAATGAGCAGTTCTTC
CASSVGDFSYNEQFF
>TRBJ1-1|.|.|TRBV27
TGTGCCAGCAGTTACAGGGTAAGCACTGAAGCTTTCTTT
CASSYRVSTEAFF
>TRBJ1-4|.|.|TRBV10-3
TGTGCCATCAGTCCGGGACACGTCCCCGAAAAACTGTTTTTT
CAISPGHVPEKLFF
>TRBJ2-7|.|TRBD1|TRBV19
TGTGCCAGTAGTATTACAGGGGGGCAACGGGAGCAGTACTTC
CASSITGGQREQYF
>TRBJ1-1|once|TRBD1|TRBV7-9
TGTGCCAGCAGCCCAGGGACAGGGGCTAGGAACACTGAAGCTTTCTTT
CASSPGTGARNTEAFF
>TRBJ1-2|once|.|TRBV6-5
TGTGCCAGCAGTTACCGGAGACAGGCCTACACCTTC
CASSYRRQAYTF
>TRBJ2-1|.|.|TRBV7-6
TGTGCCAGCAGCTTTGGGTCGGGGACGGGAGCAGGCAATGAGCAGTTCTTC
CASSFGSGTGAGNEQFF
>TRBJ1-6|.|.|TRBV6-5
TGTGCCAGCAGCGGGAATTCACCCCTCCACTTT
CASSGNSPLHF
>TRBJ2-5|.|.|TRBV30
TGTGCCTGGAGTGTATTAGGAGGGGATGAGACCCAGTACTTC
CAWSVLGGDETQYF
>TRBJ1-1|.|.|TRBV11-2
TGTGCCAGCAGCATACAGGGTGCCACTGAAGCTTTCTTT
CASSIQGATEAFF
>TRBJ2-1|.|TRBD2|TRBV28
TGTGCCAGCAGTTTATATGCGGGAGCCTCCTACAATGAGCAGTTCTTC
CASSLYAGASYNEQFF
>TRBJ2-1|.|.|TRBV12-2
TGTGCAAGTCGCTTAGGTCTAGCGGGTAACAATGAGCAGTTCTTC
CASRLGLAGNNEQFF
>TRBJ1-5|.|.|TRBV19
TGTGCCAGTAGTAGTTCAGGGGCAAGCAATCAGCCCCAGCATTTT
CASSSSGASNQPQHF
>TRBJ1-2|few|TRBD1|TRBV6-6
TGTGCCAGCAGTTACGCCTGGACAGGGGATGGCTACACCTTC
CASSYAWTGDGYTF
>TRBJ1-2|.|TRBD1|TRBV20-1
TGCAGTGACCACAGGGGAGAGGGCTACACCTTC
CSDHRGEGYTF
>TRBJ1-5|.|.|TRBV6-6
TGTGCCAGCAGTCTCGGGAGCCACAATCAGCCCCAGCATTTT
CASSLGSHNQPQHF
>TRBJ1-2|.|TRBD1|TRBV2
TGTGCCAGCAGTGTACAGGGGGCGGTTGGCTACACCTTC
CASSVQGAVGYTF
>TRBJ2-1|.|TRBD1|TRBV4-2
TGTGCCAGCAGCCAACGGACAGGGGAGAATGAGCAGTTCTTC
CASSQRTGENEQFF
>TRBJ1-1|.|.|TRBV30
TGTGCCGGGGGGAACGGGAACACTGAAGCTTTCTTT
CAGGNGNTEAFF
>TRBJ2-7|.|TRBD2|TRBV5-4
TGTGCCAGCAGCCGAGGTAGGGGGACTAGCGGAGCTACCTACGAGCAGTACTTC
CASSRGRGTSGATYEQYF
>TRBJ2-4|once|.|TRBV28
TGTGCCAGCAGCCTGACCACTCAGGGGCTCAAAAACATTCAGTACTTC
CASSLTTQGLKNIQYF
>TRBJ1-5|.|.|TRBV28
TGTGCCAGCAGTTCCATCCGGTTCAATCAGCCCCAGCATTTT
CASSSIRFNQPQHF
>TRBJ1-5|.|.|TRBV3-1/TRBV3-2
TGTGCCAGCAGCCAAGGCAGCGGGAGCAATCAGCCCCAGCATTTT
CASSQGSGSNQPQHF
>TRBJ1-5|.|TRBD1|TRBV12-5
TGTGCTAGTGGTCCCGGGACAGGGGCTAATCAGCCCCAGCATTTT
CASGPGTGANQPQHF
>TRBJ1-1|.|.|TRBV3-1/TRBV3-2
TGTGCCAGCAGCCACTTAGGGGGGGTCGGGGCCAAGAACACTGAAGCTTTCTTT
CASSHLGGVGAKNTEAFF
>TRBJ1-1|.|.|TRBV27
TGTGCCAGCAGTTTATCGATCGGAGTTGGGACTGAAGCTTTCTTT
CASSLSIGVGTEAFF
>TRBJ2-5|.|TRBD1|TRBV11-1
TGTGCCAGCAGCTCGGGACAGGATCAAGAGACCCAGTACTTC
CASSSGQDQETQYF
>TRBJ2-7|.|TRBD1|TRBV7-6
TGTGCCAGCAGCCCCCAAGCCTGGGACAGGTCCTACGAGCAGTACTTC
CASSPQAWDRSYEQYF
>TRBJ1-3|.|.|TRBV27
TGTGCCAGCAGTTCCGCCCTACCGGGAAACACCATATATTTT
CASSSALPGNTIYF
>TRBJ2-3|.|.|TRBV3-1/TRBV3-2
TGTGCCAGCAGCCATAGATCAGATACGCAGTATTTT
CASSHRSDTQYF
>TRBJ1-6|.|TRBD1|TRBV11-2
TGTGCCAGCAGCTGGGACAGGGGAAATTCACCCCTCCACTTT
CASSWDRGNSPLHF
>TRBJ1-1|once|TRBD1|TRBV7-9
TGTGCCAGCAGCCCTGGACAGGGAAACACTGAAGCTTTCTTT
CASSPGQGNTEAFF
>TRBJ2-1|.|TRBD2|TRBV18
TGTGCCAGCTCACCACCCCTGCGGGAGGCCCTTTCGAACCGGTTCTTC
CASSPPLREALSNRFF